This T cell receptor beta chain was obtained from a study of OX40 agonist ivuxolimab in advanced cancers. Study details: Age averaged roughly 60 years (range roughly 23 to 79), and 70% to 85% were male.

V was shortened by 3 bases and J by 5 bases, with 13 bases between the two germline ends. Germline CDR1 is SQVTM and CDR2 is ANQGSEA. This CDR3 region has 13 residues. This clone was found a few times. Its target is unknown. General study findings and limits: Some of the lowest clonal expansion was seen in partial responders at 0.1-3.0 mg/kg.

Clones were sequenced by immunoSEQ multiplex PCR, and TCRdb holds only the in-frame ones, with some missing. The repertoire includes about 80,000 clones, 80% to 90% of them detected once, and 6.2% sits in the top ten. J is TRBJ1-1 and V is TRBV29-1, with D perhaps matching TRBD1 (6 bases). Sample: CD4+ or CD8+ T cells sorted from blood, taken in a trial of the OX40 agonist ivuxolimab. The clonotype was recovered from an adult with an advanced solid tumor such as melanoma, head and neck, liver or kidney cancer. CDR3 nucleotides: TGCAGCGTTGAGGGGGGGCTAGGTACTGAAGCTTTCTTT. Translating it yields CSVEGGLGTEAFF. Looking up the rest from reference TRBV29-1 and TRBJ1-1 gives the full variable domain: SAVISQKPSRDICQRGTSLTIQCQVDSQVTMMFWYRQQPGQSLTLIATANQGSEATYESGFVIDKFPISRPNLTFSTLTVSNMSPEDSSIYLCSVEGGLGTEAFFGQGTRLTVV.